This T cell receptor (beta chain) was identified in a study of cytomegalovirus exposure and HLA in healthy donors. Findings and caveats of the study: The authors enumerated 150 to 200 TCR beta chains as linked to cytomegalovirus.

V gave up 1 base and J gave up 1 base, with 11 bases separating them. Germline CDR1 LNHDA, CDR2 SQIVND (reference sequence). The CDR3 runs to 16 residues. Libraries were prepared by immunoSEQ multiplex PCR; TCRdb keeps only in-frame clonotypes and omits some of them. The sample gives 150,000 to 200,000 clones, roughly 80% of which show up once; about 2.3% is in the top ten. About this clone itself: Its antigen is currently unknown.

The sequenced sample was PBMCs. The source of this sequence is a man younger than 45 in good health and CMV-seropositive. V and J are TRBV19 and TRBJ1-5; possibly TRBD1 for D (6 bases). CDR3 bases: TGTGCCAGTAGTATAGGTGGTCAGGGGAGCAATCAGCCCCAGCATTTT. The encoded protein is CASSIGGQGSNQPQHF.